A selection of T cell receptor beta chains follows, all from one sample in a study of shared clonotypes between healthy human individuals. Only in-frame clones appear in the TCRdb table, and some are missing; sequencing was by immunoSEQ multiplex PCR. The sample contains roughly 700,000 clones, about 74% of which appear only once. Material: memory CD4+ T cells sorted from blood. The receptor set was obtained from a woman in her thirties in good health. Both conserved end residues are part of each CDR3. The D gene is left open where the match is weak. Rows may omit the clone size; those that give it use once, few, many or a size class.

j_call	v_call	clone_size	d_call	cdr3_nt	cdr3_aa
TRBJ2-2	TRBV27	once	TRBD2	TGTGCCAGTCAGGTAGCGGGAGTTACCGGGGAGCTGTTTTTT	CASQVAGVTGELFF
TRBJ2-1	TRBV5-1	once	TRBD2	TGCGCCAGCAGCTCACTAGCGGGAGGCAATGAGCAGTTCTTC	CASSSLAGGNEQFF
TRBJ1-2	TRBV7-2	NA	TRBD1	TGTGCCAGCAGCTTCCAGGGGGCGTTTTATGGCTACACCTTC	CASSFQGAFYGYTF
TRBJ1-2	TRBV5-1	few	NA	TGCGCCAGCAGCTTGGGGACAGACCACTATGGCTACACCTTC	CASSLGTDHYGYTF
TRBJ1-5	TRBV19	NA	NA	TGTGCCAGTAGCGGGCCCGCTGTAAATCAGCCCCAGCATTTT	CASSGPAVNQPQHF
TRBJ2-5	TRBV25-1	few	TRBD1	TGTGCCAGCAGTGGGACAGGAACCCTGGGGGAGACCCAGTACTTC	CASSGTGTLGETQYF
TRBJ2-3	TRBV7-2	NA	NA	TGTGCCAGCAGCTTAGTCTCTTATACGCAGTATTTT	CASSLVSYTQYF
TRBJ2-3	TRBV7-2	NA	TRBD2	TGTGCCAGCAGCTTTAGCGGGAGCACAGATACGCAGTATTTT	CASSFSGSTDTQYF
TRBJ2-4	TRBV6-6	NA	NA	TGTGCCAGCAGTGTAGCGGAGCTAGCCAAAAACATTCAGTACTTC	CASSVAELAKNIQYF
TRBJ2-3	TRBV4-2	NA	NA	TGTGCCAGCAGCCTTCAACCCCCGGGCCGGAGGGCAGATACGCAGTATTTT	CASSLQPPGRRADTQYF
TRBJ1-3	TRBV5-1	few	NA	TGCGCCAGCAGCTTGGCGGGGGACCTTGGAAACACCATATATTTT	CASSLAGDLGNTIYF
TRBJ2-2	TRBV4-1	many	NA	TGCGCCAGCAGCCAAAGAACCGGGGAGCTGTTTTTT	CASSQRTGELFF
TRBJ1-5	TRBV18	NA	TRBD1	TGTGCCAGCTCACCCGAACGCCAGGGGGCTGGCAATCAGCCCCAGCATTTT	CASSPERQGAGNQPQHF
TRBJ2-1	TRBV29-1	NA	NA	TGCAGCGTCGGGCGCTACAATGAGCAGTTCTTC	CSVGRYNEQFF
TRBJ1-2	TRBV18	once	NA	TGTGCCAGCTCACCCTTCGACAGAGAGTACGGCTACACCTTC	CASSPFDREYGYTF
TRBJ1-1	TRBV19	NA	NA	TGTGCCAGTAGTGACGCCTTCAGGGGCATGAACACTGAAGCTTTCTTT	CASSDAFRGMNTEAFF
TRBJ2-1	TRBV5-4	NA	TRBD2	TGTGCCAGCACCCTGTCGAGCGGGAGAGGTTCCTACAATGAGCAGTTCTTC	CASTLSSGRGSYNEQFF
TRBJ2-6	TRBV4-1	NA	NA	TGCGCCAGCAGTCAGCCAGGCTCTGGGGCCAACGTCCTGACTTTC	CASSQPGSGANVLTF
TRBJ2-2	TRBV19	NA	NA	TGTGCCAGTAGTACCGGGACACTGGGGACCGGGGAGCTGTTTTTT	CASSTGTLGTGELFF
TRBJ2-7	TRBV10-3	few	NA	TGTGCCATCAGGCCGGGGGACACGGACTCCTACGAGCAGTACTTC	CAIRPGDTDSYEQYF
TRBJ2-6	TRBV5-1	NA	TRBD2	TGCGCCAGCAGCCAGCTAGCGGGAGTAGCAGGGGCCAACGTCCTGACTTTC	CASSQLAGVAGANVLTF
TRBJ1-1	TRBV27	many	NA	TGTGCCAGCCTATCTACGGTAGACACGAACACTGAAGCTTTCTTT	CASLSTVDTNTEAFF
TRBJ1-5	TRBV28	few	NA	TGTGCCAGCACGGGACGGACCGAGCCCCAGCATTTT	CASTGRTEPQHF
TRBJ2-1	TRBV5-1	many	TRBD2	TGCGCCAGCAGCCTTAGTAGCGGGGGCTACAATGAGCAGTTCTTC	CASSLSSGGYNEQFF
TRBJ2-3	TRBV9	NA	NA	TGTGCCAGCAGCGTAGGAACAGATACGCAGTATTTT	CASSVGTDTQYF
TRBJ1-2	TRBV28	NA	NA	TGTGCCAGCAGTTTATCGTTGGTAGCTAACTATGGCTACACCTTC	CASSLSLVANYGYTF
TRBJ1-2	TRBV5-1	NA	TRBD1	TGCGCCAGCAGCCACTACAAGACAGGGGGTGACTATGGCTACACCTTC	CASSHYKTGGDYGYTF
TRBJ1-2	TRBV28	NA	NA	TGTGCCAGCAGTTTCGTCGGCAGAGACTATGGCTACACCTTC	CASSFVGRDYGYTF
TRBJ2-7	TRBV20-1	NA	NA	TGCAGTTTCGGGACGACCTACGAGCAGTACTTC	CSFGTTYEQYF
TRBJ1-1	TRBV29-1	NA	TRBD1	TGCAGCGTAACCACACGGGACAGGGTTCCCTACGACACTGAAGCTTTCTTT	CSVTTRDRVPYDTEAFF
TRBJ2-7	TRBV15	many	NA	TGTGCCACCAGCACTCGATCAAGGGGGGACGAGCAGTACTTC	CATSTRSRGDEQYF
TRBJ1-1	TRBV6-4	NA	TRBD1	TGTGCCAGCAGTGGAGACAGGGGGCCGTACACTGAAGCTTTCTTT	CASSGDRGPYTEAFF
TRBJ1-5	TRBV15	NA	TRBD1	TGTGCCACCAGCCCGGACAGGATTAGCAATCAGCCCCAGCATTTT	CATSPDRISNQPQHF
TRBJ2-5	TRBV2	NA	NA	TGTGCCAGCGGGGGAGAGACCCAGTACTTC	CASGGETQYF
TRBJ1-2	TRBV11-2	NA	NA	TGTGCCAGCAGCTCGAATAGGGGTAATCCCCGGTCTAACTATGGCTACACCTTC	CASSSNRGNPRSNYGYTF
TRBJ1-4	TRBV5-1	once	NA	TGCGCCAGCAGCTTCCAGGGACGGGATGAAAAACTGTTTTTT	CASSFQGRDEKLFF
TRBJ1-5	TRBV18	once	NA	TGTGCCAGCTCACCAGGGGGTGGCAATCAGCCCCAGCATTTT	CASSPGGGNQPQHF
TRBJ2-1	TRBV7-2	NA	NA	TGTGCCAGCAGCAAATCTGGAGGAATCAATGAGCAGTTCTTC	CASSKSGGINEQFF
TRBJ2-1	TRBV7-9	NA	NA	TGTGCCAGCAGCTTAGACAATGAGCAGTTCTTC	CASSLDNEQFF
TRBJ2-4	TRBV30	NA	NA	TGTGCCTGGAGTCTAGCCGAGCTAGCCAAAAACATTCAGTACTTC	CAWSLAELAKNIQYF
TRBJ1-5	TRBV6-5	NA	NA	TGTGCCAGCAGTTACTCCCGGCAGGGGACTCAGCCCCAGCATTTT	CASSYSRQGTQPQHF
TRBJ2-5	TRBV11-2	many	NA	TGTGCCAGCAGCTTAGTATTGGGGCTAGGACAAGAGACCCAGTACTTC	CASSLVLGLGQETQYF
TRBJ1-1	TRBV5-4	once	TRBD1	TGTGCCAGCAGCCCGAGACAGGGGAACACTGAAGCTTTCTTT	CASSPRQGNTEAFF
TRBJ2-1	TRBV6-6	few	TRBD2	TGTGCCAGCAGTTACTTAGCGGGAGTCAATGAGCAGTTCTTC	CASSYLAGVNEQFF
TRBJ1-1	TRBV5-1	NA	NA	TGCGCCAGCAGCTCGTTGGTATCGAACACTGAAGCTTTCTTT	CASSSLVSNTEAFF
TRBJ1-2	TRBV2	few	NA	TGTGCCAGCAGTGGGAGGGGCAGTAACTATGGCTACACCTTC	CASSGRGSNYGYTF
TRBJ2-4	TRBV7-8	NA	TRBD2	TGTGCCAGCAGCCCCATGACTAGCACAAACATTCAGTACTTC	CASSPMTSTNIQYF
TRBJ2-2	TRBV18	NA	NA	TGTGCCAGCTCACCACCGAGCCAGGGGCGCACCGGGGAGCTGTTTTTT	CASSPPSQGRTGELFF
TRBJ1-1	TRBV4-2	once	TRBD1	TGTGCCAGCAGCCAAGATGTAACCGGGACAGGCATTCTCCGTGAAGCTTTCTTT	CASSQDVTGTGILREAFF
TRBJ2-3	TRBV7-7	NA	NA	TGTGCCAGCAGCTTAGGGACTAGCACAGATACGCAGTATTTT	CASSLGTSTDTQYF
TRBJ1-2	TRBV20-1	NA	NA	TGCAGTGCTAGAGACGACTATGGCTACACCTTC	CSARDDYGYTF
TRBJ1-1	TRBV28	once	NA	TGTGCCAGCAGTTCCCAAAACGGTAAGGTCGCTTTCTTT	CASSSQNGKVAFF
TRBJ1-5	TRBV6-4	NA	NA	TGTGCCAGCAGAGAGCCGGCGGGACATAGCAATCAGCCCCAGCATTTT	CASREPAGHSNQPQHF
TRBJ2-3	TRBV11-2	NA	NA	TGTGCCAGCAGGGGAGAAGCAGATACGCAGTATTTT	CASRGEADTQYF
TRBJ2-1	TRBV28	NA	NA	TGTGCCAGCAGTTTATTCCCCGGGGCCGACTCCTACAATGAGCAGTTCTTC	CASSLFPGADSYNEQFF